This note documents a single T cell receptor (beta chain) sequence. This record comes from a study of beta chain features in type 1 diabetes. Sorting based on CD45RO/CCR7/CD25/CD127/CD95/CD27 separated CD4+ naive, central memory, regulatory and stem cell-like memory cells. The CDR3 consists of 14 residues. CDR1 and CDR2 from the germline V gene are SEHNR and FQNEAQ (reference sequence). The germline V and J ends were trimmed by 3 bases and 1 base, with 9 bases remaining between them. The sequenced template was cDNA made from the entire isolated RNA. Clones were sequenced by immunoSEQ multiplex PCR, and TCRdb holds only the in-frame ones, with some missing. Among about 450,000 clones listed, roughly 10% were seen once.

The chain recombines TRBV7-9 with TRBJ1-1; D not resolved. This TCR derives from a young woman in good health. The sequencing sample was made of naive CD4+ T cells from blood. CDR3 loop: CASSFQTGNTEAFF. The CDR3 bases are TGTGCCAGCAGCTTCCAGACGGGGAACACTGAAGCTTTCTTT.